This is a list of T cell receptor beta chains from one sample in a study of siplizumab effects on memory and regulatory T cells. Libraries were prepared by immunoSEQ multiplex PCR; TCRdb keeps only in-frame clonotypes and omits some of them. The sample holds roughly 100,000 clones, 92% seen once. Specimen: CD4+ T cells sorted from blood. The origin of the receptors is a human donor in good health. Each CDR3 is given with its conserved first and last residue. D genes are given only for firm matches. Size tells how often a clone was seen (once, few, many) or the class of an expanded clone, and some rows leave it out.

clone_size j_call v_call cdr3_length d_call cdr3_nt cdr3_aa
medium-sized TRBJ2-7 TRBV7-8 14 . TGTGCCAGCAGCCTCCAGGTTCTGGGCTACGAGCAGTACTTC CASSLQVLGYEQYF
. TRBJ2-7 TRBV5-6 11 . TGTGCCAGCAGCTCGAGGGGGGAGCAGTACTTC CASSSRGEQYF
once TRBJ1-3 TRBV6-5 15 TRBD1 TGTGCCAGCAGACCGACAGGGAATAGGGAAAACACCATATATTTT CASRPTGNRENTIYF
. TRBJ1-2 TRBV28 15 . TGTGCCAGCCTATATGGGGGGGCGCTGGGCTATGGCTACACCTTC CASLYGGALGYGYTF
. TRBJ2-7 TRBV15 15 . TGTGCCACCAGCAGAAGCGCGGGGAACTCCTACGAGCAGTACTTC CATSRSAGNSYEQYF
. TRBJ2-3 TRBV28 18 TRBD2 TGTGCCAGCAGCCCTACCCTGAAAGCGGGAGGCTTCACAGATACGCAGTATTTT CASSPTLKAGGFTDTQYF
once TRBJ1-5 TRBV5-8 17 TRBD1 TGTGCCAGCATCTGGTTGACAGGGGCCCATAGCAATCAGCCCCAGCATTTT CASIWLTGAHSNQPQHF
. TRBJ2-5 TRBV11-3 12 . TGTGCCAGCAGCCCGAGGAAGGGGACCCAGTACTTC CASSPRKGTQYF
once TRBJ2-7 TRBV2 14 TRBD2 TGTGCCAGCTATGAGCGGGAGGTAACCTACGAGCAGTACTTC CASYEREVTYEQYF
. TRBJ1-3 TRBV19 16 . TGTGCCAGTAAACGATACGCCGGGACCTCTGGAAACACCATATATTTT CASKRYAGTSGNTIYF
. TRBJ2-5 TRBV15 14 . TGTGCCACCAGCAGAGAGGGGACATTGGAGACCCAGTACTTC CATSREGTLETQYF
. TRBJ2-3 TRBV5-1 14 TRBD2 TGCGCCAGCAGCTGGACTAGCGGGAGCTATACGCAGTATTTT CASSWTSGSYTQYF
. TRBJ2-2 TRBV7-9 17 . TGTGCCAGCAGCTTAGATTTCAGGACAACGAACACCGGGGAGCTGTTTTTT CASSLDFRTTNTGELFF
. TRBJ2-7 TRBV11-2 15 TRBD2 TGTGCCAGCAGCCCGCCGGGACTAACTACCAACGAGCAGTACTTC CASSPPGLTTNEQYF
. TRBJ1-1 TRBV29-1 13 . TGCAGCGTTTCGGCTCGGGGTTGGACTGAAGCTTTCTTT CSVSARGWTEAFF
. TRBJ1-3 TRBV30 18 TRBD1 TGTGCCTGGAGTAAACAAAAATTGACAGGGTTTACTGGAAACACCATATATTTT CAWSKQKLTGFTGNTIYF
. TRBJ1-4 TRBV7-9 13 . TGTGCCAGCAGCCCACGGAGCGGCCAAAAACTGTTTTTT CASSPRSGQKLFF
. TRBJ2-3 TRBV7-3 15 TRBD2 TGTGCCAGCAGCTTAACTAGCGGGAGGGCCGATACGCAGTATTTT CASSLTSGRADTQYF
once TRBJ1-5 TRBV7-2 16 TRBD1 TGTGCCAGCAGCCCCGACAGGGGGCTTAGCAATCAGCCCCAGCATTTT CASSPDRGLSNQPQHF
. TRBJ1-1 TRBV6-6 12 . TGTGCCAGCACTCACTCGAACACTGAAGCTTTCTTT CASTHSNTEAFF
. TRBJ2-6 TRBV5-8 17 . TGTGCCAGCACCGGGGGGCAGGGGGCTTATGGGGCCAACGTCCTGACTTTC CASTGGQGAYGANVLTF
. TRBJ2-3 TRBV18 12 . TGTGCCAGCTCACCCCGGGCAGATACGCAGTATTTT CASSPRADTQYF
. TRBJ1-1 TRBV7-9 14 . TGTGCCAGCAGCTTAGAGGGGAGTTCGACTGAAGCTTTCTTT CASSLEGSSTEAFF
. TRBJ2-1 TRBV27 18 TRBD2 TGTGCCAGCAGCGACGGGGGGTATGGGAGGCATCTACCTAATGAGCAGTTCTTC CASSDGGYGRHLPNEQFF
. TRBJ2-7 TRBV15 16 . TGTGCCACCAGCAGATCCAACAGGGGGGGTAACTACGAGCAGTACTTC CATSRSNRGGNYEQYF
once TRBJ1-3 TRBV10-3 16 . TGTGCCATCAGTGACGTAGGGAGGGCCTCTGGAAACACCATATATTTT CAISDVGRASGNTIYF
. TRBJ2-1 TRBV21-1 15 . TGTGCCAGCAGCAAGGGAGGCAGCTCCTACAATGAGCAGTTCTTC CASSKGGSSYNEQFF
. TRBJ1-2 TRBV27 13 . TGTGCCAGCAGTTTAGGGCTAAACTATGGCTACACCTTC CASSLGLNYGYTF
. TRBJ2-7 TRBV19 12 . TGTGCCAGTTCAATGGTTGGGCACGAGCAGTACTTC CASSMVGHEQYF
. TRBJ2-5 TRBV28 13 TRBD2 TGTGCCAGCAGGCGCGGGAGGTTGGAGACCCAGTACTTC CASRRGRLETQYF
few TRBJ2-5 TRBV7-2 15 TRBD2 TGTGCCAGCAGGAGGAAGCGGGAGGGCCTCGAGACCCAGTACTTC CASRRKREGLETQYF
. TRBJ2-3 TRBV4-2 16 TRBD1 TGTGCCAGCAGCCTCGGGACAGGGAGTCCGGCAGATACGCAGTATTTT CASSLGTGSPADTQYF
. TRBJ2-1 TRBV20-1 11 . TGCAGTGCTAGTTGGGGCAATGAGCAGTTCTTC CSASWGNEQFF
. TRBJ2-5 TRBV7-3 15 . TGTGCCAGCAGCCGGGGGCCATTCCAGGAAGAGACCCAGTACTTC CASSRGPFQEETQYF
. TRBJ2-1 TRBV29-1 14 TRBD2 TGCAGCGTTAGTCCCGGGACTAGGAACGGTGAGCAGTTCTTC CSVSPGTRNGEQFF
. TRBJ1-5 TRBV11-2 15 . TGTGCCAGCAGCTTAGATGGACGGACCAATCAGCCCCAGCATTTT CASSLDGRTNQPQHF
. TRBJ1-1 TRBV28 11 . TGTGCCAGCAGTCAAACGACAGGAGCTTTCTTT CASSQTTGAFF
. TRBJ1-2 TRBV18 14 . TGTGCCAGCTCAGCTTCCGGGACCGACTATGGCTACACCTTC CASSASGTDYGYTF
. TRBJ2-7 TRBV5-1 14 . TGCGCCAGCAGCTTGGAGGCGGTTCGCTACGAGCAGTACTTC CASSLEAVRYEQYF
. TRBJ1-1 TRBV28 15 . TGTGCCAGCAGTCTAACGACAGCTGCAAACACTGAAGCTTTCTTT CASSLTTAANTEAFF
. TRBJ2-2 TRBV4-2 16 . TGTGCCAGCAGCCAAGAGTGGCAGGGCTACACCGGGGAGCTGTTTTTT CASSQEWQGYTGELFF
. TRBJ2-1 TRBV10-2 16 TRBD2 TGCGCCAGCAGTGACCCTAAGAGCGGGAGGAACAATGAGCAGTTCTTC CASSDPKSGRNNEQFF
. TRBJ2-2 TRBV4-1 16 . TGCGCCAGCAGCCGAGAGACAGAAAGTAACACCGGGGAGCTGTTTTTT CASSRETESNTGELFF
. TRBJ2-7 TRBV18 16 TRBD1 TGTGCCAGCTCGCCGTCAATCGGGACAGGAGCCTACGAGCAGTACTTC CASSPSIGTGAYEQYF
. TRBJ2-3 TRBV6-5 14 TRBD2 TGTGCCAGCCGCAAAGCGGGAGTGCCAGATACGCAGTATTTT CASRKAGVPDTQYF
. TRBJ1-1 TRBV30 16 TRBD1 TGTGCCTGGAGTCCCGTCTGGCCGCAGGGGGCGACTGAAGCTTTCTTT CAWSPVWPQGATEAFF
few TRBJ1-3 TRBV6-1 15 . TGTGCCAGCATGGAGAGCCCTAGCTCTGGAAACACCATATATTTT CASMESPSSGNTIYF
. TRBJ1-5 TRBV7-9 16 . TGTGCCAGCAGCTCCCAGGGTTTGCGGGGGGAACAGCCCCAGCATTTT CASSSQGLRGEQPQHF
. TRBJ1-2 TRBV6-6 12 . TGTGCCAGCACCGGGGTTTCTTATGGCTACACCTTC CASTGVSYGYTF
. TRBJ2-7 TRBV19 15 TRBD1 TGTGCCAGTAATAACCGGACAGGTAAAGTCTACGAGCAGTACTTC CASNNRTGKVYEQYF
. TRBJ1-5 TRBV2 15 TRBD1 TGTGCCAGCAGTGTTCAGGGACAGGGTATTCAGCCCCAGCATTTT CASSVQGQGIQPQHF
. TRBJ2-7 TRBV5-1 13 . TGCGCCAGCAATAAGGGAAATTTGGACGAGCAGTACTTC CASNKGNLDEQYF
. TRBJ1-6 TRBV30 15 . TGTGCCTGGAGCTTCCAGGGATCCTATAATTCACCCCTCCACTTT CAWSFQGSYNSPLHF